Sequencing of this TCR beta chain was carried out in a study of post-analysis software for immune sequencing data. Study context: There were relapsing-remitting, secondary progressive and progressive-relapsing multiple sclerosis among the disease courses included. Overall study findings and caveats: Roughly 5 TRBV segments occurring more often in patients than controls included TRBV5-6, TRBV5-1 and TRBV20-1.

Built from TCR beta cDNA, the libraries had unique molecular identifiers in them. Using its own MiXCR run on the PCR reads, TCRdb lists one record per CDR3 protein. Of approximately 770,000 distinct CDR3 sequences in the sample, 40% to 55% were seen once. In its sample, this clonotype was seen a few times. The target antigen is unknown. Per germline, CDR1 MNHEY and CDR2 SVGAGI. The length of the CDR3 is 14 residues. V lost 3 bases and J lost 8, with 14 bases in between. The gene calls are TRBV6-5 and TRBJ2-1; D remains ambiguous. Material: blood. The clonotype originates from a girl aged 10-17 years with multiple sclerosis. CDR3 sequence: CASSYSVASDEQFF. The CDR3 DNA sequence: TGTGCCAGCAGTTATTCAGTGGCGTCCGATGAGCAGTTCTTC.